A selection of T cell receptor beta chains follows, all from one sample in a study of CD8 T cells in Susac syndrome. TCRdb processed the immunoSEQ multiplex PCR reads anew with MiXCR; each CDR3 protein has one entry. The data contain roughly 89,000 distinct CDR3 sequences, approximately 96% of them singletons. Sequencing was done on a sample of CD8+ T cells from PBMCs. These receptors were taken from a human donor with Susac syndrome. Both conserved end residues are part of each CDR3. The D gene is left open where the match is weak. Where a row states a size, it is once, few, many or the class of an expanded clone; other rows omit it.

D gene,clone size,J gene,V gene,CDR3 DNA,CDR3 protein
-,-,TRBJ1-2,TRBV7-9,TGTGCCAGCAGCCAGGACACGGACTATGGCTACACCTTC,CASSQDTDYGYTF
-,-,TRBJ1-1,TRBV5-4,TGTGCCAGCAGTCCTATCGACAGGAACACTGAAGCTTTCTTT,CASSPIDRNTEAFF
TRBD1,-,TRBJ2-7,TRBV30,TGTGCCTGGAGTGTACAGGGGCCCTCCCGGCAGTACTTC,CAWSVQGPSRQYF
-,-,TRBJ2-5,TRBV24-1,TGTGCCACCAGTGATTCTCAGGTTGAGACCCAGTACTTC,CATSDSQVETQYF
-,-,TRBJ2-7,TRBV20-1,TGCAGTGCTAGGGGGGACGGAGTCTCCTACGAGCAGTACTTC,CSARGDGVSYEQYF
TRBD1,once,TRBJ2-7,TRBV12-3/TRBV12-4,TGTGCCAGCAGTTTAAGGACAGGTACCTACGAGCAGTACTTC,CASSLRTGTYEQYF
-,-,TRBJ1-2,TRBV15,TGTGCCACCAGCAGAGAACGGGACCGATATGGCTACACCTTC,CATSRERDRYGYTF
-,-,TRBJ2-3,TRBV6-5,TGTGCCAGCGGGGCGGGGTACACAGATACGCAGTATTTT,CASGAGYTDTQYF
-,-,TRBJ2-4,TRBV6-5,TGTGCCAGCAGCCCCCCGGACCGTGTTCAGTACTTC,CASSPPDRVQYF
-,-,TRBJ2-5,TRBV7-2,TGTGCCAGCAGCCCTGGGGCAGGGGAGGGGACCCAGTACTTC,CASSPGAGEGTQYF
TRBD1,-,TRBJ1-2,TRBV6-6,TGTGCCAGCAGTCGCCAGGGGGCCCCGAGTCAAGATGGCTACACCTTC,CASSRQGAPSQDGYTF
-,-,TRBJ2-5,TRBV20-1,TGCAGTGCTAGAGACGGGGAAGAGACCCAGTACTTC,CSARDGEETQYF
-,-,TRBJ1-1,TRBV9,TGTGCCAGCAGCGCCTATGGGGGGCACACTGAAGCTTTCTTT,CASSAYGGHTEAFF
-,-,TRBJ2-1,TRBV5-6,TGTGCCAGCAGCGCGACAGTGGACAATGAGCAGTTCTTC,CASSATVDNEQFF
-,-,TRBJ2-7,TRBV4-3,TGCGCCAGCAGCCAAGATTGGGACTCCGGGGCCGACTACGAGCAGTACTTC,CASSQDWDSGADYEQYF
TRBD2,once,TRBJ2-1,TRBV20-1,TGCAGTGCTAGAATGGGAGCGGGGTCCTCCTACAATGAGCAGTTCTTC,CSARMGAGSSYNEQFF
-,-,TRBJ1-2,TRBV6-1,TGTGCCAGCAGTGAAGAGCGGGGACCGTATGGCTACACCTTC,CASSEERGPYGYTF
TRBD2,-,TRBJ2-5,TRBV29-1,TGCAGCGTTGCCGCTCCCTTTAGCGGGGGACAAGAGACCCAGTACTTC,CSVAAPFSGGQETQYF
-,-,TRBJ1-2,TRBV5-6,TGTGCCAGCAGCCCATTTGAAGGGTCCCATAACTATGGCTACACCTTC,CASSPFEGSHNYGYTF
TRBD2,-,TRBJ2-3,TRBV20-1,TGCAGTGCTAGGGGACTACTCATTCCAGATACGCAGTTTTTT,CSARGLLIPDTQFF
-,-,TRBJ1-4,TRBV28,TGTGCCAGCAGCAAGACCGGGACGCAGGAAAAACTGTTTTTT,CASSKTGTQEKLFF
-,-,TRBJ2-1,TRBV12-5,TGTGCTAGTGGTTTGGGAAGGACCCACGGTGAGCAGTTCTTC,CASGLGRTHGEQFF
-,-,TRBJ2-7,TRBV30,TGTGCCTGGAGTGTGAAAGCAGGGCCCTCCTACGAGCAGTACTTC,CAWSVKAGPSYEQYF
-,-,TRBJ1-2,TRBV5-4,TGTGCCAGCAGCACGGGGAGCGCTGACTACACCTTC,CASSTGSADYTF
-,-,TRBJ2-2,TRBV6-2/TRBV6-3,TGTGCCAGCAGTTACCCCCTCCAACCCAGCGGGGAGCTGTTTTTT,CASSYPLQPSGELFF
TRBD1,-,TRBJ1-6,TRBV20-1,TGCAGTGCTTGGGGTGGGACAGGGGATAATTCACCCCTCCACTTT,CSAWGGTGDNSPLHF
-,-,TRBJ2-7,TRBV29-1,TGCAGCGTTGTTTCCGGTGCCTACGAGCAGTACTTC,CSVVSGAYEQYF
TRBD2,-,TRBJ2-7,TRBV2,TGTGCCAGCACCAAACCAAAGACTAGCTACAGCTCCTACGAGCAGTACTTC,CASTKPKTSYSSYEQYF
TRBD1,-,TRBJ2-7,TRBV7-9,TGTGCCAGCAGCTTATTGACAGGGGCTGGAGAGCAGTACTTC,CASSLLTGAGEQYF
-,-,TRBJ2-3,TRBV6-5,TGTGCCAGCAGTTACTCGCCGGGAGGCACAGATACGCAGTATTTT,CASSYSPGGTDTQYF
TRBD2,-,TRBJ2-1,TRBV29-1,TGCAGCGTTTCGGTTAGCGGGAGCTCCTACAATGAGCAGTTCTTC,CSVSVSGSSYNEQFF
-,-,TRBJ1-2,TRBV20-1,TGCAGTGCTAGTGATACAGCTAACTATGGCTACACCTTC,CSASDTANYGYTF
-,-,TRBJ1-1,TRBV5-4,TGTGCCAGCAGCTTGGGCGGAGTGACTGGGGACACTGAAGCTTTCTTT,CASSLGGVTGDTEAFF
TRBD2,-,TRBJ2-3,TRBV5-4,TGTGCCAGCAGCTTGGAGGGACTAGCGGGGGCAGATACGCAGTATTTT,CASSLEGLAGADTQYF
-,-,TRBJ2-5,TRBV18,TGTGCCAGCTCACCCGGAGCGCTCCAAGAGACCCAGTACTTC,CASSPGALQETQYF
-,-,TRBJ1-4,TRBV15,TGTGCCACCACCCAGATCGGGATGCGTAATGAAAAACTGTTTTTT,CATTQIGMRNEKLFF
-,-,TRBJ2-5,TRBV20-1,TGCAGTGCTAGTCTGTTCTCCCAAGCCTTTGACCCGGGACGGGCACAAGAGACCCAGTACTTC,CSASLFSQAFDPGRAQETQYF
-,-,TRBJ1-5,TRBV20-1,TGCAGTGCTAGAACGCTGGGAAATCAGCCCCAGCATTTT,CSARTLGNQPQHF
TRBD1,-,TRBJ2-5,TRBV6-5,TGTGCCAGCAGCATGGACAGGGGGCGCGAGACCCAGTACTTC,CASSMDRGRETQYF
-,-,TRBJ1-2,TRBV7-2,TGTGCCAGCAGCCAACAGGTTATCAACTATGGCTACACCTTC,CASSQQVINYGYTF
-,-,TRBJ2-5,TRBV12-3/TRBV12-4,TGTGCCAGCAGGAGCGGCCCCGGGGAGACCCAGTACTTC,CASRSGPGETQYF